Sequencing of this TCR beta chain was carried out in a study of control samples from healthy donors and cancer patients. The data were produced by immunoSEQ multiplex PCR, yet TCRdb's version contains in-frame clones alone and is incomplete. Of about 150,000 clones in the sample, 75% to 90% were seen once. The CDR3 loop spans 14 amino acids. Trimming removed 1 base from V and 3 bases from J; junction bases left unmatched: 1. The germline gives CDR1 SGHTA, CDR2 FQGNSA. This clone was seen only a few times. The source is a man aged 25 to 40 in good health. The source material was blood. The chain carries TRBV7-2 and TRBJ1-2; the match to TRBD1 covers 8 bases. CDR3 region: CASSLDRGDYGYTF. In DNA, the CDR3 is TGTGCCAGCAGCTTAGACAGGGGGGACTATGGCTACACCTTC.